The clone carrying this T cell receptor (beta chain) was seen a few times. Its antigen is still unknown. This record comes from a study of T cells in Graves' hyperthyroidism and ophthalmopathy. The hyperthyroidism was newly diagnosed and had lasted under 2 months; the patients were aged 18 to 65. It was uncontrolled infection, other autoimmune disease, pregnancy or lactation that excluded patients. Using RNA transcripts as the source, TCR beta CDR3 regions were amplified. TCR CDR3 regions were first amplified by RT-PCR with HTBI primers. TCRdb fed the multiplex PCR reads into MiXCR, producing one record per CDR3 protein. The sample records almost 600,000 distinct CDR3 sequences, about 45% being singletons. Overall study findings and caveats: Among thyroid clonotypes expanded above 0.001, most also appeared in blood.

This clonotype originated in a woman between 18 and 29 years old with Graves' hyperthyroidism. The sequencing sample was made of peripheral blood or thyroid tissue (not recorded which).

The chain's CDR3 is CASSQDPTRGVAGYNEKLFF. The CDR3 DNA reads TGTGCCAGCAGCCAAGATCCGACTCGAGGGGTGGCCGGATATAATGAAAAACTGTTTTTT. The rearrangement joins TRBV4-2 to TRBJ1-4; D is perhaps TRBD1 (5 bases). The germline V gene has CDR1 LGHNA and CDR2 YNFKEQ. This CDR3 is 20 amino acids long. V was pared by 0 bases and J by 4 bases, with 24 bases between.